A selection of T cell receptor beta chains follows, all from one sample in a study of T cells in Graves' hyperthyroidism and ophthalmopathy. Via MiXCR, TCRdb re-called the multiplex PCR reads, giving one row per CDR3 protein. Of more than 350,000 distinct CDR3 sequences listed, 12% to 15% are singletons. The sample taken for sequencing was blood. These receptors originate from a woman aged 60-75 years with Graves' ophthalmopathy. The CDR3 runs from the conserved cysteine through the conserved F or W. Each record gives: V gene, clone size, J gene, D gene, CDR3 DNA, CDR3 protein. D genes are given only for firm matches. Some rows mark clone size as missing; the rest say once, few, many or name a class of expanded clone.

TRBV7-9	few	TRBJ2-2	NA	TGTGCCAGCAGCTTAGTGGGGTTCCCCGGGGAGCTGTTTTTT	CASSLVGFPGELFF
TRBV29-1	NA	TRBJ2-2	NA	TGCAGCGTTGTGGGGTATACGAACACCGGGGAGCTGTTTTTT	CSVVGYTNTGELFF
TRBV18	many	TRBJ2-7	NA	TGTGCCAGCTCACCGGGGGTATACTACGAGCAGTACTTC	CASSPGVYYEQYF
TRBV9	few	TRBJ2-7	TRBD2	TGTGCCAGCAGCGTTGGGCTAGCGGGAGGAGGCTCCTACGAGCAGTACTTC	CASSVGLAGGGSYEQYF
TRBV4-1	NA	TRBJ2-3	TRBD2	TGCGCCAGCAGCCAGCCGGGACTAGCGGGAGATACGCAGTATTTT	CASSQPGLAGDTQYF
TRBV19	NA	TRBJ2-1	NA	TGTGCCAGTAGTATAGGACGGGACAATGAGCAGTTCTTC	CASSIGRDNEQFF
TRBV2	many	TRBJ2-2	NA	TGTGCCAGCAAACGAACGGGCACCGGGGAGCTGTTTTTT	CASKRTGTGELFF
TRBV5-1	many	TRBJ2-7	TRBD2	TGCGCCAGCAGCTCAGGGACTAGCGGGAGAATGGGCGAGCAGTACTTC	CASSSGTSGRMGEQYF
TRBV7-2	many	TRBJ2-2	NA	TGTGCCAGCAGCTTAAATCTAGCGAAAATTACCGGGGAGCTGTTTTTT	CASSLNLAKITGELFF
TRBV6-1	few	TRBJ2-4	NA	TGTGCCAGCAGTTATAGCCCAGCCAAAAACATTCAGTACTTC	CASSYSPAKNIQYF
TRBV29-1	many	TRBJ2-3	TRBD2	TGCAGCGTTGTGGTTTCGGCGGGAGGGCCAACAGATACGCAGTATTTT	CSVVVSAGGPTDTQYF